This T cell receptor beta chain appears in the sequencing data of a study of PD-1 blockade in classical Hodgkin lymphoma. Germline V lookup: CDR1 MNHEY, CDR2 SVGAGI. V dropped 6 bases and J dropped 6; count of bases not matched to a gene: 5. The CDR3 is 15 amino acids. Profiled with immunoSEQ multiplex PCR; TCRdb holds only in-frame clones, not every one. In the table there are nearly 55,000 clones, 81% of which are singletons. With no exception, relapse followed autologous stem cell transplantation in all patients, and brentuximab vedotin exposure varied. The chain combines TRBV6-5 with TRBJ2-1; TRBD2 matches 13 bases. This receptor was identified in a human donor with classical Hodgkin lymphoma. This sample comprised peripheral blood mononuclear cells (PBMCs), obtained at baseline. The CDR3 spells CASSAGTSGTNEQFF. For the CDR3, the DNA is TGTGCCAGCAGCGCCGGGACTAGCGGGACCAATGAGCAGTTCTTC.